This is a list of T cell receptor beta chains from one sample in a study of response to subunit inactivated influenza vaccine. One entry per CDR3 protein, called by TCRdb with MiXCR from the RT-PCR reads. Of fewer than 800,000 distinct CDR3 sequences listed, approximately 15% are singletons. The sequences come from PBMCs from blood, collected 12 days after vaccination. The receptor set was obtained from a man in his forties or fifties who received an inactivated influenza vaccine. Each CDR3 is given with its conserved first and last residue. Fields, in order: CDR3 protein, CDR3 DNA, D gene, J gene, V gene, clone size. D genes are given only for firm matches. Size tells how often a clone was seen (once, few, many) or the class of an expanded clone, and some rows leave it out.

CASSFRGASKNIQYF,TGCGCCAGCAGCTTTAGGGGGGCGTCCAAAAACATTCAGTACTTC,NA,TRBJ2-4,TRBV5-1,NA
CSVQFSSYNSPLHF,TGCAGCGTACAGTTCAGCTCCTATAATTCACCCCTCCACTTT,NA,TRBJ1-6,TRBV29-1,many
CASSVERWFF,TGTGCCAGCAGCGTGGAGAGGTGGTTCTTC,NA,TRBJ2-1,TRBV9,NA
CASRQGVGVYEQYF,TGTGCCAGCAGACAGGGTGTGGGGGTCTACGAGCAGTACTTC,NA,TRBJ2-7,TRBV6-2/TRBV6-3,NA
CASSLVQGANSYEQYF,TGCGCCAGCAGCTTAGTACAGGGGGCGAACTCCTACGAGCAGTACTTC,TRBD1,TRBJ2-7,TRBV5-1,NA
CASSLGPGGTEAFF,TGTGCCAGCAGTTTAGGGCCAGGAGGCACTGAAGCTTTCTTT,NA,TRBJ1-1,TRBV12-3/TRBV12-4,many
CSVETGASQFF,TGCAGCGTTGAAACGGGGGCAAGTCAGTTCTTC,NA,TRBJ2-1,TRBV29-1,few
CASRRPVIGLGHEQYF,TGTGCCAGCAGGCGGCCGGTAATTGGCCTCGGACACGAGCAGTACTTC,NA,TRBJ2-7,TRBV28,NA
CSARSAGTGHNEQFF,TGCAGTGCTCGATCAGCCGGGACAGGGCACAATGAGCAGTTCTTC,TRBD1,TRBJ2-1,TRBV20-1,NA
CASSIQGASTDTQYF,TGTGCCAGCAGTATCCAGGGGGCTAGCACAGATACGCAGTATTTT,TRBD1,TRBJ2-3,TRBV27,few
CASSFVRSSYEQYF,TGTGCCAGCAGTTTCGTAAGGAGCTCCTACGAGCAGTACTTC,NA,TRBJ2-7,TRBV28,few
CSGRGGSGDTQYF,TGCAGTGGTCGGGGGGGTTCGGGTGATACGCAGTATTTT,TRBD2,TRBJ2-3,TRBV20-1,few
CASSLARWTSGTGELFF,TGTGCCAGCAGCTTAGCAAGGTGGACTAGCGGAACCGGGGAGCTGTTTTTT,TRBD2,TRBJ2-2,TRBV11-2,few
CASSYAGTDTQYF,TGTGCCAGCAGTTACGCAGGAACAGATACGCAGTATTTT,NA,TRBJ2-3,TRBV6-5,NA
CASSHHGGAPPDTQYF,TGTGCCAGCAGCCATCACGGGGGGGCCCCTCCAGATACGCAGTATTTT,TRBD2,TRBJ2-3,TRBV3-1,NA
CASSYQEAYSGNTIYF,TGCGCCAGCAGCTATCAAGAAGCCTACTCTGGAAACACCATATATTTT,NA,TRBJ1-3,TRBV5-1,NA
CASSPPGTGGGYTF,TGTGCCAGCAGTCCCCCTGGGACAGGGGGAGGCTACACCTTC,TRBD1,TRBJ1-2,TRBV28,once
CSGTGGYEQYF,TGCAGTGGAACGGGAGGGTACGAGCAGTACTTC,TRBD2,TRBJ2-7,TRBV20-1,NA
CASSTSLGKETQYF,TGTGCCAGCAGTACCTCTTTGGGGAAAGAGACCCAGTACTTC,NA,TRBJ2-5,TRBV12-3/TRBV12-4,few
CASSYLQVSYNEQFF,TGTGCCAGCAGTTACCTACAGGTGTCCTACAATGAGCAGTTCTTC,NA,TRBJ2-1,TRBV6-2/TRBV6-3,few